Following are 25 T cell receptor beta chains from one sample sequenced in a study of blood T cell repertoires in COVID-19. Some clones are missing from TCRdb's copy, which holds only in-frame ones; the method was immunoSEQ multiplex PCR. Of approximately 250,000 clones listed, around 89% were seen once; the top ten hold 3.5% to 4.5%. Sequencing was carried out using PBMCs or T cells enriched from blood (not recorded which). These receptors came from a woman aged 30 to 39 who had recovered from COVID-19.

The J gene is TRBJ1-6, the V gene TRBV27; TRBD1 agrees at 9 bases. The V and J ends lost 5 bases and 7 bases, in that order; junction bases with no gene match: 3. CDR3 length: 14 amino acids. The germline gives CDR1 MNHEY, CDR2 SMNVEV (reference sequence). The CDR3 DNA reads TGTGCCAGCAGTATTGACAGGGGGAATTCACCCCTCCACTTT. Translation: CASSIDRGNSPLHF.

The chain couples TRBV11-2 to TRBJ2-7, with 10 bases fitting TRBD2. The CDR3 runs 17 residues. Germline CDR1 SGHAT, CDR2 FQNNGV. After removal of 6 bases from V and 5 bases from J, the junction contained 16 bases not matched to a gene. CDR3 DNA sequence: TGTGCCAGCAGGTCCAGGCTAGCGGGAGTGGTTGTCCACGAGCAGTACTTC. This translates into CASRSRLAGVVVHEQYF.

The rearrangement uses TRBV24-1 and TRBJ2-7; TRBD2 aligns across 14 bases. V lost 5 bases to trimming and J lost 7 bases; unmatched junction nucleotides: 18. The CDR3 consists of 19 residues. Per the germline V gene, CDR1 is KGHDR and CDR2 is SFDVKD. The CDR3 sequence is CATSANTNQGLAGEDEQYF. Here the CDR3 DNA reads TGTGCCACCAGTGCCAATACAAACCAGGGACTAGCGGGAGAAGATGAGCAGTACTTC.

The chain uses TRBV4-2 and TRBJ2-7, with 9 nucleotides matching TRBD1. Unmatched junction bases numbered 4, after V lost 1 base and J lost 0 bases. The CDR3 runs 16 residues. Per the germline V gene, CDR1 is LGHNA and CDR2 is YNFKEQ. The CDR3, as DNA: TGTGCCAGCAGCCAAGGGAGACAGGGGGTCTCCTACGAGCAGTACTTC. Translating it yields CASSQGRQGVSYEQYF.

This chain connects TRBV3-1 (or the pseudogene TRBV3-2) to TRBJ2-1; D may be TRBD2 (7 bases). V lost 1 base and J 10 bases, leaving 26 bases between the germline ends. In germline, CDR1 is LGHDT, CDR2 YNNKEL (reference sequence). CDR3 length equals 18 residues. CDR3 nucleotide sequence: TGTGCCAGCAGCCAAGGTGGGAGCGGGACTGCCAGGGGTCCGGAGCAGTTCTTC. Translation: CASSQGGSGTARGPEQFF.

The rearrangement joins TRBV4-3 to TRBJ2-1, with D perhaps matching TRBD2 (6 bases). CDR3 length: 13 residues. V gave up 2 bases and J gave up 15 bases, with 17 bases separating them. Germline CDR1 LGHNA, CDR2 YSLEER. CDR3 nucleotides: TGCGCCAGCAGCCAATCCCGAGTCGCGGGAAGGTTCTTC. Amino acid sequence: CASSQSRVAGRFF.

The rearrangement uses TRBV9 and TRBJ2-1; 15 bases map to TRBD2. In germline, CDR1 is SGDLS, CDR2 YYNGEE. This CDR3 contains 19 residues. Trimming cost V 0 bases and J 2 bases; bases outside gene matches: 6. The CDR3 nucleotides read TGTGCCAGCAGCGTAGAGGGGGGACTAGCGGGAGGCCCCTACAATGAGCAGTTCTTC. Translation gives CASSVEGGLAGGPYNEQFF.

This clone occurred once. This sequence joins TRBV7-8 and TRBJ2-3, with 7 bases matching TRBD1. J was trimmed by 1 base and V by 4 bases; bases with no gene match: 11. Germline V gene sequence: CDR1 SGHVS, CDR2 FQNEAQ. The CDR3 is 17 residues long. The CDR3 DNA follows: TGTGCCAGCAGCTCCAGGGGGTTGAGGGACCGCACAGATACGCAGTATTTT. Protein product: CASSSRGLRDRTDTQYF.

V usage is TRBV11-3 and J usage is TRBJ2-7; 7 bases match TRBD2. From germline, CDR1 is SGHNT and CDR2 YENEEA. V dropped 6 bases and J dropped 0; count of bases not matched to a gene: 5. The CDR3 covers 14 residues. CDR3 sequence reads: CASSLSGTSYEQYF. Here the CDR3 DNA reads TGTGCCAGCAGTTTAAGCGGGACCTCCTACGAGCAGTACTTC.

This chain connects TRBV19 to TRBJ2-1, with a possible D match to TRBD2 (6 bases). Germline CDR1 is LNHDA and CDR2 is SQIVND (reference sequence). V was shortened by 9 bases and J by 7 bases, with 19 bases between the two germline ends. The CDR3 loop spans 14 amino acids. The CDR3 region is CASRPPSSANEQFF. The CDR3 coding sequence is TGTGCCAGCCGACCGCCCTCTAGCGCAAATGAGCAGTTCTTC.

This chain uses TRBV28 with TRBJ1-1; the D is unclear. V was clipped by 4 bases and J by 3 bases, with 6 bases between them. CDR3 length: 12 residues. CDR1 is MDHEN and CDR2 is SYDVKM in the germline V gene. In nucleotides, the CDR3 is TGTGCCAGCAGTTCTGAGTACACTGAAGCTTTCTTT. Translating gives CASSSEYTEAFF.

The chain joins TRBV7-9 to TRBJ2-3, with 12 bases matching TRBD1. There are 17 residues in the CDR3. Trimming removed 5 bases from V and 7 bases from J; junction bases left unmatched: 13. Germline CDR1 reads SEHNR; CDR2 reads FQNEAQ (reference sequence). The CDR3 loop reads CASSLSLRDRGHHTQYF. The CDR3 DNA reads TGTGCCAGCAGCCTATCCCTCCGGGACAGGGGGCATCATACGCAGTATTTT.

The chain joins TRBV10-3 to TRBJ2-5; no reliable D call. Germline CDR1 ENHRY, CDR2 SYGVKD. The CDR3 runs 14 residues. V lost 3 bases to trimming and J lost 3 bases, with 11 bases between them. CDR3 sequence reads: CAISDYEREETQYF. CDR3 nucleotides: TGTGCCATCAGTGATTATGAGCGAGAAGAGACCCAGTACTTC.

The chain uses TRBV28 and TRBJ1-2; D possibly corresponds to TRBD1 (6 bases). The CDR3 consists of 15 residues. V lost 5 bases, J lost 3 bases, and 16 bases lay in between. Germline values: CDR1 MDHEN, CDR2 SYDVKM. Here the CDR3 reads CASSGTGRGDYGYTF. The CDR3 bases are TGTGCCAGCAGTGGCACAGGGAGGGGAGACTATGGCTACACCTTC.

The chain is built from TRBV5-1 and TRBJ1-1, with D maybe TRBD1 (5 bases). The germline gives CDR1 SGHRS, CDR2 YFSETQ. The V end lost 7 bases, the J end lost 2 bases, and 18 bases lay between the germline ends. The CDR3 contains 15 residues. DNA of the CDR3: TGCGCCAGCCGGGAGGGGAGTATCAGTAACACTGAAGCTTTCTTT. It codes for CASREGSISNTEAFF.

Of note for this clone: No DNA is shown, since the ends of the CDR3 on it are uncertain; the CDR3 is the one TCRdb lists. The CDR3 region is CASRLVCLCKSLSRPGTRREKLFF. V is TRBV12-2 and J is TRBJ1-4. TRBV12-2 is an annotated pseudogene. The CDR3 is 24 amino acids in total, end residues counted.

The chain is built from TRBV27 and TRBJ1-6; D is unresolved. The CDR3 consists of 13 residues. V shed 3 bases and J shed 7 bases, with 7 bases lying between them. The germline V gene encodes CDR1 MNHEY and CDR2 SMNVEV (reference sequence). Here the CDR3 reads CASSLGGNSPLHF. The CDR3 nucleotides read TGTGCCAGCAGTTTGGGAGGGAATTCACCCCTCCACTTT.

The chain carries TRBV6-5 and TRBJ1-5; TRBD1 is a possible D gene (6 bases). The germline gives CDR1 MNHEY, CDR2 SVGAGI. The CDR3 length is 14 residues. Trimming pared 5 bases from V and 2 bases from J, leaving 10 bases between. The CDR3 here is CASSPQGGNQPQHF. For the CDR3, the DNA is TGTGCCAGCAGTCCACAGGGAGGCAATCAGCCCCAGCATTTT.

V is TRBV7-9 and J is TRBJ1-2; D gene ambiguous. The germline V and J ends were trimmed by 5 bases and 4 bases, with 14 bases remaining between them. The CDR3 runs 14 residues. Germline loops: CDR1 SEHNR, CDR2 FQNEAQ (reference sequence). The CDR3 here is CASSPLREIYGYTF. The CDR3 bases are TGTGCCAGCAGCCCGCTCCGGGAGATCTATGGCTACACCTTC.

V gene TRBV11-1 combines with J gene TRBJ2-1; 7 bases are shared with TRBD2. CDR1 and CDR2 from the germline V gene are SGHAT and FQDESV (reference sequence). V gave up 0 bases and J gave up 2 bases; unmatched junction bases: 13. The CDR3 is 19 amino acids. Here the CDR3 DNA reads TGTGCCAGCAGCTTAGCCGGGAGAGTGTTGGCGGGAGCCTACAATGAGCAGTTCTTC. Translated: CASSLAGRVLAGAYNEQFF.

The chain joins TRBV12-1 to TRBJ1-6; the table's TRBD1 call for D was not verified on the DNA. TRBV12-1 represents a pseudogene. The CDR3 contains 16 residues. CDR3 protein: CASSEWTGDLDSPLHF. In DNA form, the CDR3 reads TGTGCCAGCAGCGAGTGGACAGGGGACCTTGATTCACCCCTCCACTTT.

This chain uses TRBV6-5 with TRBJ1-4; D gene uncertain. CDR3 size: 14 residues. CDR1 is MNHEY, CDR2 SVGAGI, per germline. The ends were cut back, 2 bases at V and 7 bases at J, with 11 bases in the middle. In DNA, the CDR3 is TGTGCCAGCAGTTACACTAGGACCAGTGAAAAACTGTTTTTT. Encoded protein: CASSYTRTSEKLFF.

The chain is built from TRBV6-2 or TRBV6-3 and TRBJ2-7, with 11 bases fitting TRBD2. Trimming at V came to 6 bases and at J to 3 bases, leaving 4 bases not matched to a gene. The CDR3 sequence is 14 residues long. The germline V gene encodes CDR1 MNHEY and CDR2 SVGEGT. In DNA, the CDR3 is TGTGCCAGCAGCTCTGGACTAGCGGGCTACGAGCAGTACTTC. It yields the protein CASSSGLAGYEQYF.

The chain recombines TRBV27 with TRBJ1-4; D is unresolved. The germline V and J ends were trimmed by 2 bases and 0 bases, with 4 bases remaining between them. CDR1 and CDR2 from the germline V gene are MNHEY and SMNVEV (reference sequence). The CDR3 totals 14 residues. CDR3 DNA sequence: TGTGCCAGCAGTTTACTAGCAACTAATGAAAAACTGTTTTTT. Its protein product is CASSLLATNEKLFF.

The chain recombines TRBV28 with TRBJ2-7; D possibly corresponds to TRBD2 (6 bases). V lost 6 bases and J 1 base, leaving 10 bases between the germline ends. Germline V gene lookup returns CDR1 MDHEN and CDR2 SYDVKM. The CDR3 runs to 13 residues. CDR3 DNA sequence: TGTGCCAGCAGGGACGGACTATCCTACGAGCAGTACTTC. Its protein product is CASRDGLSYEQYF.